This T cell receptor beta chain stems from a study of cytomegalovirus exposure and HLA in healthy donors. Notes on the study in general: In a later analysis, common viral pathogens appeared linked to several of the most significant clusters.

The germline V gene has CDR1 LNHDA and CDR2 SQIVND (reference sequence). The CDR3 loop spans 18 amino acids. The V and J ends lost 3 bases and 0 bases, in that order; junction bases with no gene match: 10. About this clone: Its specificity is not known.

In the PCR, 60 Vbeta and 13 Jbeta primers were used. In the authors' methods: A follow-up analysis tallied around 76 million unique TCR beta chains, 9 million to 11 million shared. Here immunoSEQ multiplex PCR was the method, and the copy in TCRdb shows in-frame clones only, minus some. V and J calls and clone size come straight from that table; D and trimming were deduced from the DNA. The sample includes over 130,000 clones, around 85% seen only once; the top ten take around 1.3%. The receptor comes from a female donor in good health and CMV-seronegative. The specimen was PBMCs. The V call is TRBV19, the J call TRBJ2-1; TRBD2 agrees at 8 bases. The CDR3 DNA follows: TGTGCCAGTAGTATCAGGGTAGCTAGCGGGTACTCCTACAATGAGCAGTTCTTC. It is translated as CASSIRVASGYSYNEQFF.